This record looks at one T cell receptor (beta chain) sequence and its context. Its antigen is as yet unknown. ViraFEST used viral peptide pools to expand antigen-specific CD4+ T cells before sequencing. The culture ran for nine to eleven days, and then CD4+ T cells were isolated. All vaccine recipients tested negative for nucleocapsid antibodies and had never contracted SARS-CoV-2 infection. Days 3 and 7 were when half the medium was replaced with IL-2 medium. This entry belongs to a study of vaccination effects on CD4 cells after COVID-19. The CDR3 has 13 residues. CDR1 SGHAT and CDR2 FQNNGV come from the germline V gene. V was clipped by 2 bases and J by 0 bases, with 4 bases between them. Findings and caveats of the study: Marked clonal contraction was seen late after vaccination (in both infection- and vaccine-induced clones).

The table came from immunoSEQ multiplex PCR; TCRdb's copy has only in-frame clones and leaves some out. Here the sample spans 50,000 to 65,000 clones, 81% being singletons. The sequence was obtained from a human donor who received a COVID-19 vaccine. The sample was CD4+ T cells from PBMCs cultured with HCoV-229E spike peptides, taken before COVID-19 vaccination. The rearrangement links TRBV11-2 to TRBJ2-5; the D is unclear. CDR3 residues: CASSLPYQETQYF. The CDR3 nucleotides read TGTGCCAGCAGCTTACCGTACCAAGAGACCCAGTACTTC.